The 11 T cell receptor beta chains in this list originate from one sample, sequenced in a study of technical replicates of blood from a few donors. Repertoires were generated with immunoSEQ multiplex PCR, while TCRdb's copy carries only in-frame clones and drops some. This table holds about 60,000 clones, 75% to 90% found once. The sample was PBMCs. These receptors originate from a human donor in good health. Some clones in this sample may be carry-over from other donors' samples.

The V and J genes are TRBV7-2 and TRBJ2-1; 8 bases line up with TRBD2. V trimming: 3 bases; J trimming: 6 bases; junction bases outside the gene matches: 7. This CDR3 has 15 residues. Looked up from germline, CDR1 is SGHTA and CDR2 is FQGNSA. The CDR3 reads CASSFESGSRNEQFF. Written as DNA, the CDR3 is TGTGCCAGCAGCTTTGAGAGCGGGAGTCGCAATGAGCAGTTCTTC.

CDR3 DNA sequence: TGTGCCAGCTCTCGGGGGACGGAAGACACTGAAGCTTTCTTT. Protein product: CASSRGTEDTEAFF. The V gene is TRBV6-5, the J gene TRBJ1-1; TRBD1 is a possible D gene (5 bases). The germline gives CDR1 MNHEY, CDR2 SVGAGI. The CDR3 covers 14 residues. V lost 8 bases and J 3 bases, leaving 16 bases between the germline ends.

This clone was seen more than once but under ten times. V is TRBV29-1 and J is TRBJ1-2; TRBD1 matches 8 bases. The germline gives CDR1 SQVTM, CDR2 ANQGSEA. V was clipped by 6 bases and J by 7 bases; unmatched bases: 4. The CDR3 runs to 11 residues. CDR3: CSVTGDSGYTF. CDR3 nucleotides: TGCAGCGTGACAGGGGACAGTGGCTACACCTTC.

This chain connects TRBV12-5 to TRBJ1-2; TRBD1 is a possible D gene (6 bases). Germline V gene data show CDR1 as LGHNT and CDR2 as FRNRAP. The CDR3 extends over 13 amino acids. V lost 1 base and J 8 bases, leaving 11 bases between the germline ends. The DNA of the CDR3 is TGTGCTAGTGGTTTGGGACGAGGGGGAGGCTACACCTTC. It yields the protein CASGLGRGGGYTF.

The chain combines TRBV5-4 with TRBJ1-4; 9 nucleotides line up with TRBD1. Per the germline V gene, CDR1 is SGHNT and CDR2 is YYREEE (reference sequence). The CDR3 consists of 15 residues. The ends lost 4 bases at V and 8 bases at J; junction bases unmatched: 9. CDR3 sequence: CASSRSGTGKEKLFF. The CDR3 DNA follows: TGTGCCAGCAGCCGCTCCGGGACAGGGAAAGAAAAACTGTTTTTT.

The chain combines TRBV11-2 with TRBJ2-7; 13 positions agree with TRBD2. This CDR3 spans 16 amino acids. J was trimmed by 3 bases and V by 2 bases; bases with no gene match: 4. Germline-derived CDR1 and CDR2 are SGHAT and FQNNGV. CDR3 amino acids: CASSLPGLAGRYEQYF. CDR3 in DNA: TGTGCCAGCAGCTTACCGGGACTAGCGGGACGCTACGAGCAGTACTTC. Supplemented by reference TRBV11-2 and TRBJ2-7, the full variable domain reads EAGVAQSPRYKIIEKRQSVAFWCNPISGHATLYWYQQILGQGPKLLIQFQNNGVVDDSQLPKDRFSAERLKGVDSTLKIQPAKLEDSAVYLCASSLPGLAGRYEQYFGPGTRLTVT.

This chain uses TRBV13 with TRBJ2-7, with D unresolved. Germline assignment: CDR1 PRHDT and CDR2 FYEKMQ (reference sequence). Between the trimmed V and J ends, which lost 1 base and 4 bases, there was a span of 8 bases. The CDR3 covers 13 residues. CDR3 sequence: CASSLEQSYEQYF. The CDR3, as DNA: TGTGCCAGCAGCTTAGAACAATCTTACGAGCAGTACTTC.

The rearrangement joins TRBV5-1 to TRBJ2-5; the D gene is possibly TRBD2 (6 bases). This CDR3 has 15 residues. CDR1 and CDR2 (germline): SGHRS, YFSETQ. Trimming stripped 0 bases from V and 5 bases from J, with 14 bases between. This CDR3 reads CASSLAVGGAETQYF. The DNA for the CDR3 is TGCGCCAGCAGCTTGGCCGTCGGGGGTGCGGAGACCCAGTACTTC.

The chain joins TRBV27 to TRBJ1-6; D remains unclear. Germline V gene lookup returns CDR1 MNHEY and CDR2 SMNVEV (reference sequence). Trimming shortened V by 6 bases and J by 8 bases, and 17 bases separated the two germline ends. This CDR3 comprises 15 residues. The CDR3 sequence is CASSRQAGSYSPLHF. The CDR3 DNA sequence: TGTGCCAGCAGCCGCCAGGCGGGTTCGTATTCACCCCTCCACTTT.

As for this clone: The same CDR3 is also encoded by other DNA sequences in this sample. The chain recombines TRBV5-1 with TRBJ2-1, with 7 bases that match TRBD2. The V and J ends lost 7 bases and 4 bases, in that order; junction bases with no gene match: 8. The length of the CDR3 is 14 residues. Germline-derived CDR1 and CDR2 are SGHRS and YFSETQ. Written as DNA, the CDR3 is TGCGCCAGCTCCAGTTCCGGGGGGTACAATGAGCAGTTCTTC. Translated, it gives CASSSSGGYNEQFF.

The J gene is TRBJ2-1, the V gene TRBV6-5; 8 nucleotides match TRBD2. This CDR3 region has 14 residues. Per germline, CDR1 MNHEY and CDR2 SVGAGI. With V trimmed by 7 bases and J by 7 bases, 9 bases remained unmatched. CDR3 in amino acids: CASTPDGRENEQFF. CDR3 DNA: TGTGCCAGCACCCCTGACGGGAGGGAAAATGAGCAGTTCTTC.